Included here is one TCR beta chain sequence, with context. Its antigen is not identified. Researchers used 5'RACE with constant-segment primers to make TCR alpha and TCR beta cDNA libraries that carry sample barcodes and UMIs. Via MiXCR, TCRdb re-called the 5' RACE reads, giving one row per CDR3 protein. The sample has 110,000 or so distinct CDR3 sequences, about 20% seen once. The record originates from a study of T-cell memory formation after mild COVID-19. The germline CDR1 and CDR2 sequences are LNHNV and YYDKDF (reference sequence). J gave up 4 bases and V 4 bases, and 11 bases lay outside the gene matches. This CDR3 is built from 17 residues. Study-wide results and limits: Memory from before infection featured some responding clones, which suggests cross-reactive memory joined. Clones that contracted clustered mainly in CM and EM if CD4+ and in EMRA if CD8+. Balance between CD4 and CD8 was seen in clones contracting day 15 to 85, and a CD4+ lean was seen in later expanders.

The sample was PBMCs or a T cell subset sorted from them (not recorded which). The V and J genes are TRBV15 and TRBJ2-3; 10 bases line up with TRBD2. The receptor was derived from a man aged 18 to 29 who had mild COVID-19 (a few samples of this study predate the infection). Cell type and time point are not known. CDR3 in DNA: TGTGCCACCAGCATCCGAGCGGGGGGGTCCCTCGCAGATACGCAGTATTTT. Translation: CATSIRAGGSLADTQYF.